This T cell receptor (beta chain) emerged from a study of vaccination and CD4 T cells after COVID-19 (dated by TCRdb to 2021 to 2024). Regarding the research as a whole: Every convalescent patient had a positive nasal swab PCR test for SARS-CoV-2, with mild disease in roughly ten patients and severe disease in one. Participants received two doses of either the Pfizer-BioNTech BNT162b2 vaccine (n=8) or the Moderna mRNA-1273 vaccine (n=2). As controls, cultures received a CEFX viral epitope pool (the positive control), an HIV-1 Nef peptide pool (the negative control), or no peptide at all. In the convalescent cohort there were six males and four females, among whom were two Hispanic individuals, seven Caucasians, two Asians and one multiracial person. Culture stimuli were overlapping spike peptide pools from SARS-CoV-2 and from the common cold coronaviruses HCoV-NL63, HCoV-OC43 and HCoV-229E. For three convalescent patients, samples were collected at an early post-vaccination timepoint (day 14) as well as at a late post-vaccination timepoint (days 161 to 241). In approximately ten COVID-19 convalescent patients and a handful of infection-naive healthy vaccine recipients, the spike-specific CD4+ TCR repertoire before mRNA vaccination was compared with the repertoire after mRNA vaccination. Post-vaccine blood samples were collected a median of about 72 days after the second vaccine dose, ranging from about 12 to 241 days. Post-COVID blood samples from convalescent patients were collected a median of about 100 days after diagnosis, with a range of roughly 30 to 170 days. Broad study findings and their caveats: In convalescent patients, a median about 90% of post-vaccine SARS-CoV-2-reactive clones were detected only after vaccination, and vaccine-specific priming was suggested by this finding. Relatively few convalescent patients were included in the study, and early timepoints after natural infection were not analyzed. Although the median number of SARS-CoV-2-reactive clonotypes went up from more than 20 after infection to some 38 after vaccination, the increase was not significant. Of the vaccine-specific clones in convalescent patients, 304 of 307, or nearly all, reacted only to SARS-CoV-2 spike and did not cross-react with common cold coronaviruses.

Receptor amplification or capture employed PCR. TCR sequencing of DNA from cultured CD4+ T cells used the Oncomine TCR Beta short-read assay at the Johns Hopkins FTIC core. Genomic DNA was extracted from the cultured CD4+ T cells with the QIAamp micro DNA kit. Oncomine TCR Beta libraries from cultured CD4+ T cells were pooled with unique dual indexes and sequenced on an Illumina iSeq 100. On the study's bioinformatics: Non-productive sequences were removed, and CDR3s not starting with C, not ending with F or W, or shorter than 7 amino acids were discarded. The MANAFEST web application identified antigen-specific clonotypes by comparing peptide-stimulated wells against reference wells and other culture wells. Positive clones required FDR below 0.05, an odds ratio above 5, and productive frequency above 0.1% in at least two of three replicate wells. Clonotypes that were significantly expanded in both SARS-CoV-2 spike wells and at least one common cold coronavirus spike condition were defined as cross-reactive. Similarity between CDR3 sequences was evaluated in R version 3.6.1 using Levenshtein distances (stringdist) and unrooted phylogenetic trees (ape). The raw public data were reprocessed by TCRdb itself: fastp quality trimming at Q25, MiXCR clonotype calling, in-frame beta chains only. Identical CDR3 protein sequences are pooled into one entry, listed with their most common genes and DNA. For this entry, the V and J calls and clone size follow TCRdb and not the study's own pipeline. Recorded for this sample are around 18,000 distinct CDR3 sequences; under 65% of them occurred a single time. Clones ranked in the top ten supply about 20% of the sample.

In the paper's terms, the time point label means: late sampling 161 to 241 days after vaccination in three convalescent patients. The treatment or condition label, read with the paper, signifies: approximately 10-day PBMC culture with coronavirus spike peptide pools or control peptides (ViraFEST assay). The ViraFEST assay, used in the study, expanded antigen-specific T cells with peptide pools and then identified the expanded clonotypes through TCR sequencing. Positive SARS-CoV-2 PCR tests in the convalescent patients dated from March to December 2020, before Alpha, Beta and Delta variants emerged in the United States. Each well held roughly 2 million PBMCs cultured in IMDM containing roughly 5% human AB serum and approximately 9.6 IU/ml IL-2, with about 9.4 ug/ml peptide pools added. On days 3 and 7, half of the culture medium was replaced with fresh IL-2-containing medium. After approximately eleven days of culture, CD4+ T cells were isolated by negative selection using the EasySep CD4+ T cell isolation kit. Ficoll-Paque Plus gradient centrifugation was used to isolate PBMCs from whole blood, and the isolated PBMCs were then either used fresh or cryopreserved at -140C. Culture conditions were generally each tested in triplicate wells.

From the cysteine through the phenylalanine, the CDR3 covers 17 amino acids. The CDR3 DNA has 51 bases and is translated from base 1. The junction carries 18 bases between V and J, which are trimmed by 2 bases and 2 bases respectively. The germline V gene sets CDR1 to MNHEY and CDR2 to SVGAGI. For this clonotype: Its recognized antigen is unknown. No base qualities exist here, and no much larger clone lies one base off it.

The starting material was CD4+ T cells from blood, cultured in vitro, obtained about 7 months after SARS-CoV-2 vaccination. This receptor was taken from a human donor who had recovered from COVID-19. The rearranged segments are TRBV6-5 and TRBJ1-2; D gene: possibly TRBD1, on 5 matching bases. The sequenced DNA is TGTGCCAGCAGTTACAATGGTGTGGGCAGGGCCAACTATGGCTACACCTTC. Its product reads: CASSYNGVGRANYGYTF.